This is a list of T cell receptor beta chains from one sample in a study of molecular identifiers for immune sequencing clone quantification. One entry per CDR3 protein, called by TCRdb with MiXCR from the PCR reads. The table lists hundreds of thousands of distinct CDR3 sequences, about a quarter of them singletons. Specimen: naive CD8+ T cells from blood, with Jurkat cell RNA spiked in. These receptors all come from a human donor in good health. Some libraries in this study had Jurkat cell RNA spiked in. Each CDR3 is given with its conserved first and last residue.

>TRBJ2-7|TRBV29-1
CSVESGEQYF
>TRBJ1-1|TRBV2
CASSEAGTRLNTEAFF
>TRBJ2-2|TRBV27
CASARGLGTGELFF
>TRBJ1-5|TRBV27
CASSLWGQGSDQPQHF
>TRBJ2-4|TRBV19
CASSGSGAKNIQYF
>TRBJ2-3|TRBV27
CASSSGTDSRDTQYF
>TRBJ2-5|TRBV29-1
CSVEDPQRGGYQETQYF
>TRBJ2-7|TRBV4-3
CASSQDPQAPYEQYF
>TRBJ1-6|TRBV7-2
CASADGEQLHF
>TRBJ2-7|TRBV6-5
CASISRTYEQYF
>TRBJ2-7|TRBV7-9
CASSLGLAGTYEQYF
>TRBJ2-3|TRBV9
CARSASGRRGTDTQYF
>TRBJ2-5|TRBV9
CASGPGTSGTGEETQYF
>TRBJ2-6|TRBV15
CATSLSPSGANVLTF
>TRBJ2-7|TRBV4-3
CASSQFAGGFTYEQYF
>TRBJ2-3|TRBV6-5
CASSYRTGRTDTQYF
>TRBJ2-1|TRBV20-1
CSAKEEWGTENEQFF
>TRBJ1-5|TRBV19
CASSAAGNSIQPQHF
>TRBJ2-1|TRBV6-5
CASSCGGTSGRDLNEQFF
>TRBJ1-2|TRBV5-4
CASSLEEGVLLETNYGYTF
>TRBJ2-7|TRBV6-1
CASSDGGYEQYF
>TRBJ2-3|TRBV10-3
CAISESEAGGTDTQYF
>TRBJ2-7|TRBV19
CASSAGTGFIEQYF
>TRBJ1-1|TRBV7-9
CASSSEVQGGAFF
>TRBJ2-5|TRBV10-1
CASSESRTDPRETQYF
>TRBJ2-3|TRBV5-3
CASNLEVWGSSTDTQYF